This T cell receptor beta chain was obtained from a study of blood T cell repertoires in COVID-19. Trimming removed 4 bases at V and 5 bases at J, with 16 bases between. The CDR3 is made up of 15 amino acids. CDR1 is SGHNT, CDR2 YYREEE, per germline (reference sequence). Profiled with immunoSEQ multiplex PCR; TCRdb holds only in-frame clones, not every one. The table lists approximately 230,000 clones, roughly 87% of them singletons. This clone came up a few times. This chain links TRBV5-4 with TRBJ2-1, with D perhaps matching TRBD1 (9 bases). The sample consisted of PBMCs or T cells enriched from blood (not recorded which). This clonotype was sampled from a woman aged 25-40 years with acute COVID-19. CDR3 bases: TGTGCCAGCAGCCCGGGGGGGGACAGGGACAATGAGCAGTTCTTC. It yields the protein CASSPGGDRDNEQFF.